This TCR beta chain comes out of a study of blood T cell repertoires in COVID-19. Study-wide background: Italy, Spain and the United States were the sources of the convalescent and acute COVID-19 samples. The cDNA or gDNA used as material had been derived from T cells, B-cell-depleted T cells, or PBMCs.

Per the study methods: Estimation of nucleated cell counts was performed using reference gene primer amplification. The assay was immunoSEQ multiplex PCR, and TCRdb's table has in-frame clones only and misses some. The V and J calls and the clone size are those of that table, but D and trimming were determined from the DNA. Of about 250,000 clones detected, over 70% appear once; the ten largest clones hold roughly 8.8%. Germline V gene sequence: CDR1 ENHRY, CDR2 SYGVKD. V lost 6 bases and J lost 1, with 12 bases in between. CDR3 length: 14 amino acids. The rearrangement links TRBV10-3 to TRBJ1-1; weak D call: TRBD1 (6 bases). Sequencing used peripheral blood. This TCR derives from a man in his forties with active or convalescent COVID-19. CDR3 sequence (DNA): TGTGCCATCAGGCTAAGACAGGAGAACACTGAAGCTTTCTTT. This gives the protein CAIRLRQENTEAFF.